This T cell receptor beta chain was recovered during a study of T cells and Merkel cell carcinoma outcomes. Notes on the study in general: Repertoire plus T-cell density reportedly predicted Merkel cell carcinoma outcomes.

Assay: immunoSEQ multiplex PCR; the TCRdb copy retains only in-frame clones and omits some. The sample yields around 15,000 clones, roughly 76% seen once. This clone has a handful of counts. Its antigen is as yet unknown. This CDR3 spans 15 amino acids. Trimming cost V 8 bases and J 7 bases, with 21 bases left between them. The germline V gene has CDR1 MNHEY and CDR2 SMNVEV (reference sequence). The clonotype was recovered from a human donor with Merkel cell carcinoma. The V gene is TRBV27, the J gene TRBJ2-1; no clear D gene. Sequencing was done on a sample of tumor tissue from Merkel cell carcinoma. The CDR3 reads CASLAGENPGNEQFF. DNA for the CDR3: TGTGCCAGCCTCGCCGGAGAAAACCCTGGGAATGAGCAGTTCTTC.